These 30 T cell receptor beta chains were all obtained from the same sample, sequenced in a study of beta chain features in type 1 diabetes. The entirety of the isolated RNA underwent reverse transcription, so expressed TCRB transcripts were sequenced. The method was immunoSEQ multiplex PCR; TCRdb's version includes in-frame clones alone and lacks a portion of them. The sample shows a few hundred thousand clones, about 18% of them seen only once. The sample was naive CD4+ T cells from blood. The origin of the receptors is a woman younger than 35 in good health.

V and J are TRBV7-9 and TRBJ1-6, with D hard to call. V lost 2 bases to trimming and J lost 10 bases, with 12 bases between them. In germline, CDR1 is SEHNR, CDR2 FQNEAQ (reference sequence). The CDR3 totals 14 residues. The CDR3 spells CASSLSEGGSPLHF. CDR3 sequence (DNA): TGTGCCAGCAGCTTATCGGAGGGAGGATCACCCCTCCACTTT.

This chain joins TRBV13 and TRBJ2-1, with 9 bases fitting TRBD1. This CDR3 has 15 amino acids. From germline, CDR1 is PRHDT and CDR2 FYEKMQ (reference sequence). V lost 4 bases to trimming and J lost 1 base; unmatched junction nucleotides: 2. The CDR3 sequence: CASSSDRGSYNEQFF. The CDR3 region has the DNA TGTGCCAGCAGCTCGGACAGGGGTTCCTACAATGAGCAGTTCTTC.

The CDR3 loop is CASTPPGTSGTDTQYF. The CDR3 DNA follows: TGTGCCAGCACCCCTCCCGGGACTAGCGGCACAGATACGCAGTATTTT. The chain recombines TRBV9 with TRBJ2-3, with 10 bases fitting TRBD2. Germline V lookup: CDR1 SGDLS, CDR2 YYNGEE. The CDR3 totals 16 residues. J lost 1 base, V lost 6 bases, and 8 bases had no gene match.

Concerning this clone itself: Other DNA sequences from this sample encode an identical CDR3 as well. This chain links TRBV5-1 with TRBJ2-1; 10 bases fit TRBD2. CDR1 and CDR2 (germline): SGHRS, YFSETQ. This CDR3 is 16 amino acids long. Trimming cost V 0 bases and J 4 bases; bases outside gene matches: 4. The chain's CDR3 is CASSLGTSGAYNEQFF. CDR3 DNA: TGCGCCAGCAGCTTGGGTACTAGCGGGGCGTACAATGAGCAGTTCTTC.

The rearrangement joins TRBV2 to TRBJ2-1, with TRBD2 matching 8 bases. Germline loops: CDR1 SNHLY, CDR2 FYNNEI. CDR3 length: 15 residues. With 8 bases clipped from V and 7 bases from J, the junction kept 13 bases outside the gene matches. Written as DNA, the CDR3 is TGTGCCAGCGGGGATAGGAGCGGGAGATGGAATGAGCAGTTCTTC. It specifies CASGDRSGRWNEQFF.

The chain employs TRBV27 and TRBJ2-7; 7 positions agree with TRBD2. The CDR3 runs 14 residues. Germline V gives CDR1 MNHEY, CDR2 SMNVEV (reference sequence). V lost 0 bases, J lost 2 bases, and 1 base stayed unmatched. The CDR3 region is CASSLSGGPYEQYF. The CDR3 DNA follows: TGTGCCAGCAGTTTATCGGGAGGGCCCTACGAGCAGTACTTC.

This clone was counted only a few times. This chain uses TRBV7-9 with TRBJ1-4; the D is unclear. This CDR3 region has 14 residues. The germline V gene encodes CDR1 SEHNR and CDR2 FQNEAQ (reference sequence). The germline V and J ends were trimmed by 1 base and 5 bases, with 8 bases remaining between them. The CDR3 loop is CASSLVSANEKLFF. In nucleotides, the CDR3 is TGTGCCAGCAGCTTAGTGAGCGCAAATGAAAAACTGTTTTTT.

A few counts support this clone. CDR3 DNA: TGTGCCAGCAGTGAACAGGGGACTAGCGGCCCAGCTTACTTC. Protein product: CASSEQGTSGPAYF. The J gene is TRBJ2-7, the V gene TRBV2; TRBD2 aligns across 11 bases. The germline V gene has CDR1 SNHLY and CDR2 FYNNEI. CDR3 length: 14 amino acids. After removal of 2 bases from V and 13 bases from J, the junction contained 10 bases not matched to a gene.

This clone was seen a handful of times. This sequence joins TRBV2 and TRBJ1-3; D gene ambiguous. V lost 4 bases and J lost 0, with 10 bases in between. Germline CDR1 and CDR2: SNHLY and FYNNEI. The CDR3 consists of 15 residues. The CDR3 is CASSAERSSGNTIYF. In DNA, the CDR3 is TGTGCCAGCAGTGCTGAAAGGAGCTCTGGAAACACCATATATTTT.

CDR3 in amino acids: CASSDTRGAQPQHF. The CDR3 nucleotides read TGTGCCAGCAGTGATACCAGGGGCGCTCAGCCCCAGCATTTT. V is TRBV2 and J is TRBJ1-5, with a possible D match to TRBD1 (6 bases). The V gene's germline CDR1 is SNHLY and CDR2 FYNNEI. V dropped 3 bases and J dropped 6 bases, with 12 bases sitting between them. The CDR3 runs to 14 residues. Filled out from reference TRBV2 and TRBJ1-5, the complete variable domain reads EPEVTQTPSHQVTQMGQEVILRCVPISNHLYFYWYRQILGQKVEFLVSFYNNEISEKSEIFDDQFSVERPDGSNFTLKIRSTKLEDSAMYFCASSDTRGAQPQHFGDGTRLSIL.

The genes are TRBV4-3 and TRBJ1-2; D gene uncertain. V lost 4 bases to trimming and J lost 5 bases, with 14 bases between them. The germline CDR1 and CDR2 sequences are LGHNA and YSLEER. The CDR3 extends over 14 amino acids. In DNA form, the CDR3 reads TGCGCCAGCAGCCTCGACTCCGGCGGGTATGGCTACACCTTC. Translating gives CASSLDSGGYGYTF.

This clone was seen a handful of times. The chain is built from TRBV5-4 and TRBJ1-2; possibly TRBD1 for D (5 bases). Trimming shortened V by 5 bases and J by 8 bases, and 13 bases separated the two germline ends. Germline V gene sequence: CDR1 SGHNT, CDR2 YYREEE (reference sequence). The CDR3 contains 12 residues. The CDR3 reads CASSRTLGGYTF. The CDR3 DNA reads TGTGCCAGCAGTAGGACATTGGGCGGCTACACCTTC.

V is TRBV18 and J is TRBJ2-7; TRBD1 aligns across 10 bases. The CDR3 contains 15 residues. V trimming: 5 bases; J trimming: 3 bases; junction bases outside the gene matches: 7. Germline V gives CDR1 KGHSH, CDR2 LQKENI. In DNA, the CDR3 is TGTGCCAGCTCAACCGGGACAGGGGACCTCTACGAGCAGTACTTC. It codes for CASSTGTGDLYEQYF.

The chain employs TRBV2 and TRBJ1-5; no firm D call. The CDR3 is made up of 12 amino acids. CDR1 is SNHLY, CDR2 FYNNEI, per germline. The V end was cut by 6 bases, the J end by 7 bases, with 10 bases between. This CDR3 is CASSPVEQPQHF. CDR3 nucleotides: TGTGCCAGCAGCCCGGTAGAACAGCCCCAGCATTTT. The full variable domain, completed using reference TRBV2 and TRBJ1-5, is EPEVTQTPSHQVTQMGQEVILRCVPISNHLYFYWYRQILGQKVEFLVSFYNNEISEKSEIFDDQFSVERPDGSNFTLKIRSTKLEDSAMYFCASSPVEQPQHFGDGTRLSIL.

This clone was seen a few times. The rearrangement joins TRBV2 to TRBJ2-5; D is possibly TRBD1 (6 bases). V was clipped by 6 bases and J by 10 bases, with 12 bases between them. The CDR3 sequence is 11 residues long. Germline lookup yields CDR1 SNHLY and CDR2 FYNNEI. DNA of the CDR3: TGTGCCAGCAGAGGACAGCGAGACCAGTACTTC. Its protein is CASRGQRDQYF.

This clone was counted a few times. This rearrangement joins TRBV19 to TRBJ2-2; 8 positions agree with TRBD1. Germline CDR1 reads LNHDA; CDR2 reads SQIVND (reference sequence). This CDR3 region has 15 residues. V lost 7 bases to trimming and J lost 1 base; unmatched junction nucleotides: 5. The CDR3 loop is CASIDTGGNTGELFF. Written as DNA, the CDR3 is TGTGCCAGTATCGATACAGGGGGGAACACCGGGGAGCTGTTTTTT.

Only a few counts were recorded for this clone. The gene calls are TRBV5-4 and TRBJ1-2; D might be TRBD1 (5 bases). The ends were cut back, 1 base at V and 5 bases at J, with 12 bases in the middle. This CDR3 spans 14 amino acids. Germline values: CDR1 SGHNT, CDR2 YYREEE (reference sequence). CDR3 DNA sequence: TGTGCCAGCAGCTTGTGGGCGGGGACGTATGGCTACACCTTC. Protein sequence: CASSLWAGTYGYTF.

This clone showed up just a few times. Other DNA sequences in this specimen translate into the identical CDR3. This rearrangement joins TRBV29-1 to TRBJ1-1; 10 bases align to TRBD1. The ends lost 4 bases at V and 5 bases at J; junction bases unmatched: 4. The germline CDR1 and CDR2 sequences are SQVTM and ANQGSEA. CDR3 length: 13 amino acids. In DNA form, the CDR3 reads TGCAGCGTTGGAAGGGACAGGGGAACTGAAGCTTTCTTT. Translated: CSVGRDRGTEAFF.

This chain joins TRBV30 and TRBJ2-2; no reliable D call. Germline V lookup: CDR1 GTSNPN, CDR2 SVGIG (reference sequence). The CDR3 consists of 13 residues. Between the trimmed V and J ends, which lost 1 base and 3 bases, there was a span of 6 bases. CDR3 amino acids: CAWSAQDTGELFF. Written as DNA, the CDR3 is TGTGCCTGGAGTGCTCAGGACACCGGGGAGCTGTTTTTT.

The chain carries TRBV30 and TRBJ1-2; 11 bases are a match to TRBD1. The V and J ends lost 1 base and 8 bases, in that order; junction bases with no gene match: 9. Per the germline V gene, CDR1 is GTSNPN and CDR2 is SVGIG (reference sequence). CDR3 length: 15 amino acids. CDR3 nucleotides: TGTGCCTGGAGTGAAGTCCCGGGACAGGGGGAGGGCTACACCTTC. Translating gives CAWSEVPGQGEGYTF.

The rearrangement uses TRBV18 and TRBJ2-2; perhaps TRBD1 as D (6 bases). Trimming took 3 bases from V and 0 from J, leaving 11 bases between them. CDR3 length: 16 amino acids. Germline lookup yields CDR1 KGHSH and CDR2 LQKENI. The CDR3 DNA follows: TGTGCCAGCTCACCTTCGCAGGGGCCGAACACCGGGGAGCTGTTTTTT. It translates to CASSPSQGPNTGELFF.

This clone has only a few counts. V usage is TRBV7-3 and J usage is TRBJ2-1; TRBD2 agrees at 11 bases. Germline V gene data show CDR1 as SGHTA and CDR2 as FQGTGA. The CDR3 runs 15 residues. Unmatched junction bases numbered 10, after V lost 5 bases and J lost 10 bases. The CDR3 is CASSSRAGLADEQFF. The CDR3 coding sequence is TGTGCCAGCAGCAGCCGAGCGGGACTAGCGGACGAGCAGTTCTTC.

The chain recombines TRBV18 with TRBJ1-1; TRBD1 matches 9 bases. Trimming took 3 bases from V and 12 from J; bases not matched to a gene: 8. The V gene's germline CDR1 is KGHSH and CDR2 LQKENI. The CDR3 spans 13 residues. CDR3 nucleotide sequence: TGTGCCAGCTCACCCCGACAGGGGGATGTTCCTTTCTTT. Translating it yields CASSPRQGDVPFF.

CDR3 nucleotides: TGTGCCAGCAGTGAGTATCTGAGCAATCAGCCCCAGCATTTT. The encoded protein is CASSEYLSNQPQHF. The V gene is TRBV2, the J gene TRBJ1-5; D unclear. The CDR3 sequence is 14 residues long. Trimming pared 3 bases from V and 1 base from J, leaving 7 bases between. Germline V gene data show CDR1 as SNHLY and CDR2 as FYNNEI.

This chain joins TRBV5-6 and TRBJ1-2; no firm D call. The CDR3 has 14 residues. Germline CDR1 SGHDT, CDR2 YYEEEE. The V gene lost 2 bases and the J gene lost 4 bases, with 12 bases spanning the gap. CDR3 nucleotides: TGTGCCAGCAGCTTCCGAGGAGGAGCCTATGGCTACACCTTC. Amino acids: CASSFRGGAYGYTF.

This chain joins TRBV30 and TRBJ2-7, with D maybe TRBD1 (6 bases). The CDR3 covers 12 residues. Germline V gene sequence: CDR1 GTSNPN, CDR2 SVGIG (reference sequence). Trimming pared 1 base from V and 4 bases from J, leaving 8 bases between. The CDR3 coding sequence is TGTGCCTGGAGTGGAGGGGGTTACGAGCAGTACTTC. This sequence encodes CAWSGGGYEQYF.

The genes are TRBV15 and TRBJ1-2; D call uncertain. The CDR3 is 17 amino acids. The germline V gene has CDR1 LNHNV and CDR2 YYDKDF (reference sequence). V was cut by 0 bases and J by 0 bases, with 14 bases left in between. The CDR3 DNA sequence: TGTGCCACCAGCAGAGATAGGGAGCAGTTCACTAACTATGGCTACACCTTC. Translating gives CATSRDREQFTNYGYTF.

V gene TRBV5-4 combines with J gene TRBJ1-2; D uncertain. CDR1 SGHNT and CDR2 YYREEE come from the germline V gene (reference sequence). This CDR3 has 14 amino acids. Trimming took off 6 bases at V and 4 bases at J, with 16 bases between the two ends. CDR3 DNA: TGTGCCAGCACCCCCCGCACGGGAGGCTATGGCTACACCTTC. Protein sequence: CASTPRTGGYGYTF. Variable domain in full (rest from reference TRBV5-4 and TRBJ1-2): ETGVTQSPTHLIKTRGQQVTLRCSSQSGHNTVSWYQQALGQGPQFIFQYYREEENGRGNFPPRFSGLQFPNYSSELNVNALELDDSALYLCASTPRTGGYGYTFGSGTRLTVV.

This clone was seen only once. The chain carries TRBV5-4 and TRBJ1-2; the D is unclear. The CDR3 runs to 12 residues. Trimming took 2 bases from V and 7 from J, leaving 9 bases between them. Germline V gene data show CDR1 as SGHNT and CDR2 as YYREEE (reference sequence). CDR3 sequence (DNA): TGTGCCAGCAGCTTCCCCCGGGTTGGCTACACCTTC. Translating it yields CASSFPRVGYTF.

A few counts support this clone. This rearrangement joins TRBV5-4 to TRBJ2-7, with a tentative D call TRBD1 (5 bases). Trimming took 4 bases from V and 0 from J, leaving 11 bases between them. The CDR3 covers 14 residues. Per germline, CDR1 SGHNT and CDR2 YYREEE (reference sequence). The CDR3, as DNA: TGTGCCAGCAGCAATAGACAGAGCTCCTACGAGCAGTACTTC. Its protein is CASSNRQSSYEQYF. The full variable domain, completed using reference TRBV5-4 and TRBJ2-7, is ETGVTQSPTHLIKTRGQQVTLRCSSQSGHNTVSWYQQALGQGPQFIFQYYREEENGRGNFPPRFSGLQFPNYSSELNVNALELDDSALYLCASSNRQSSYEQYFGPGTRLTVT.